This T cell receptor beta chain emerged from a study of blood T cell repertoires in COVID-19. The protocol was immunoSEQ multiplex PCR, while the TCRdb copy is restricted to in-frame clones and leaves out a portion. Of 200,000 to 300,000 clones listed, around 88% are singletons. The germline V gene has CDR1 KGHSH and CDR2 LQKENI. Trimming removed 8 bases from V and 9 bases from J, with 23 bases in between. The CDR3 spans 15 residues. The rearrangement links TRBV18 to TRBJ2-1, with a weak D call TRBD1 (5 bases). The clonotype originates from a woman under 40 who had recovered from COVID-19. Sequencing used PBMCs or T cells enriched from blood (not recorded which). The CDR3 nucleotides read TGTGCCAGCCCCCCAAGGGGAAACCCCTCGGGTGAGCAGTTCTTC. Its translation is CASPPRGNPSGEQFF.